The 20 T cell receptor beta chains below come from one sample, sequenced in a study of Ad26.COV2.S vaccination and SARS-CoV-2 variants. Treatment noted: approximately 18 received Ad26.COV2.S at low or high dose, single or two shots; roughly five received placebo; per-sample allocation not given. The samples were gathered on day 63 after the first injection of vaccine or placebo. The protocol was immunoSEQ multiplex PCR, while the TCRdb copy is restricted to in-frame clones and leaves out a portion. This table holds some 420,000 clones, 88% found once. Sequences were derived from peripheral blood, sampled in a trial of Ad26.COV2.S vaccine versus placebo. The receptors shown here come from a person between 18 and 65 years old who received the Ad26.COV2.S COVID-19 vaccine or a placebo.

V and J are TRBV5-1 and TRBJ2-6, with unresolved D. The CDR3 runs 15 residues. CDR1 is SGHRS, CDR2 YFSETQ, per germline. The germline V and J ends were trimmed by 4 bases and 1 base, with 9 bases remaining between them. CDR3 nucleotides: TGCGCCAGCAGCCCCACCTTGTCTGGGGCCAACGTCCTGACTTTC. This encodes CASSPTLSGANVLTF.

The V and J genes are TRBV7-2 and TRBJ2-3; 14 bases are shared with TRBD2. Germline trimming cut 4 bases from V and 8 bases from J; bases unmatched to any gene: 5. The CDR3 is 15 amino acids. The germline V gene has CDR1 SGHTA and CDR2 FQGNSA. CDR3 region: CASSSTSGGGGTQYF. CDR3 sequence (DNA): TGTGCCAGCAGCTCGACTAGCGGGGGGGGTGGTACGCAGTATTTT.

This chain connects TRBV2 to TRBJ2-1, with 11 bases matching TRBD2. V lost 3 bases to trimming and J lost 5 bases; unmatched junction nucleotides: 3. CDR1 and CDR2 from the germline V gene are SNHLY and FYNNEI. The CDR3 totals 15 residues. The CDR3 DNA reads TGTGCCAGCAGTGAGGGACTAGCGGTAAACAATGAGCAGTTCTTC. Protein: CASSEGLAVNNEQFF.

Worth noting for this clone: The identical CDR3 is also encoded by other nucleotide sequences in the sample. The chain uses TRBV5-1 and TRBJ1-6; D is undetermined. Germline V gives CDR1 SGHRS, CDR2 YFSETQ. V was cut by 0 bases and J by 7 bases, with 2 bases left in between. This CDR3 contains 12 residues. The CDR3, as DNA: TGCGCCAGCAGCTTGGAAAATTCACCCCTCCACTTT. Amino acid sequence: CASSLENSPLHF.

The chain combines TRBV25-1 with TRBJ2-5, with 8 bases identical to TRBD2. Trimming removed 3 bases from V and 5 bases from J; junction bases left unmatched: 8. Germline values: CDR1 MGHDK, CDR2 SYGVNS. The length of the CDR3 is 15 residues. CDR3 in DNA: TGTGCCAGCAGTGACCCGTGGCGGGGGGAGGAGACCCAGTACTTC. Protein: CASSDPWRGEETQYF.

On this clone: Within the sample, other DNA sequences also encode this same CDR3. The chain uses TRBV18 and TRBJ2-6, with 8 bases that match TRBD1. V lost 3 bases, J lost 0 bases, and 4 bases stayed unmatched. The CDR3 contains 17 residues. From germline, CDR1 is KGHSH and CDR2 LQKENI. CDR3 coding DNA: TGTGCCAGCTCACCTGGGACAGGAGTCTCTGGGGCCAACGTCCTGACTTTC. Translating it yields CASSPGTGVSGANVLTF.

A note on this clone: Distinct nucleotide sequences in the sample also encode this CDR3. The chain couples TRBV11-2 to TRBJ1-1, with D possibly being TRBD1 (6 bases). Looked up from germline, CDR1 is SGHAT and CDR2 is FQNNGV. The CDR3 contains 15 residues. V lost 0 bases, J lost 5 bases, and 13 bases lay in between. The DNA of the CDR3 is TGTGCCAGCAGCTTAGATGCCGGGGGCAGGACTGAAGCTTTCTTT. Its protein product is CASSLDAGGRTEAFF.

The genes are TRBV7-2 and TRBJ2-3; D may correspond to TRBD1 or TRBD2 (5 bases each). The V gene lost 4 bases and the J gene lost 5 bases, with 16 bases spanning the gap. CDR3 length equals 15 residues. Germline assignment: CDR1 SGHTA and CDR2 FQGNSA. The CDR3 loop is CASSSEGISGDTQYF. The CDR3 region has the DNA TGTGCCAGCAGCTCAGAGGGGATTTCGGGAGATACGCAGTATTTT. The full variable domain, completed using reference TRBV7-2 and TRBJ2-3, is GAGVSQSPSNKVTEKGKDVELRCDPISGHTALYWYRQSLGQGLEFLIYFQGNSAPDKSGLPSDRFSAERTGGSVSTLTIQRTQQEDSAVYLCASSSEGISGDTQYFGPGTRLTVL.

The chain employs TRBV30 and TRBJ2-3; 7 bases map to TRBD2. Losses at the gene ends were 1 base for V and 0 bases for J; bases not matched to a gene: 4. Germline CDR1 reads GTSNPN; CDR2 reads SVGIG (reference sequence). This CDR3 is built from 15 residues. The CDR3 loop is CAWSGRGSSTDTQYF. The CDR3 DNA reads TGTGCCTGGAGTGGCCGCGGGAGTAGCACAGATACGCAGTATTTT.

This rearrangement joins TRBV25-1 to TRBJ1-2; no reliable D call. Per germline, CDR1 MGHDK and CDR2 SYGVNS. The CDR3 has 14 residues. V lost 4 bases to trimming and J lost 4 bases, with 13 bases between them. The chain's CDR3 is CASSGTGGAYGYTF. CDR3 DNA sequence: TGTGCCAGCAGTGGGACGGGAGGTGCCTATGGCTACACCTTC.

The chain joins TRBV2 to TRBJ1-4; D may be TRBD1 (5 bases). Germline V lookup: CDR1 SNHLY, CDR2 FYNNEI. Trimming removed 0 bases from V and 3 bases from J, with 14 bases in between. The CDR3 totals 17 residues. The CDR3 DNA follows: TGTGCCAGCAGTGAAGCGCTTCCGGGGACGGCTAATGAAAAACTGTTTTTT. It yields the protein CASSEALPGTANEKLFF.

CDR3 coding DNA: TGCGCCAGCAGCTTGGCCGAAAGGGGAGCCTACAATGAGCAGTTCTTC. This gives the protein CASSLAERGAYNEQFF. The chain has TRBV5-1 and TRBJ2-1, with D perhaps being TRBD1 or TRBD2 (5 bases each). CDR1 is SGHRS and CDR2 is YFSETQ in the germline V gene. Trimming cost V 0 bases and J 2 bases, with 12 bases left between them. The CDR3 loop spans 16 amino acids.

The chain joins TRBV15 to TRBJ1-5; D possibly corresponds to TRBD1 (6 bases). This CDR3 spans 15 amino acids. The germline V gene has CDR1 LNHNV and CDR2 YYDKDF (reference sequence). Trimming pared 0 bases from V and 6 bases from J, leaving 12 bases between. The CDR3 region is CATSRDQGGLQPQHF. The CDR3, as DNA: TGTGCCACCAGCAGAGATCAAGGGGGGCTTCAGCCCCAGCATTTT.

The CDR3 sequence is CASSDRGSSGANVLTF. As DNA, the CDR3 is TGTGCCAGCAGCGACAGGGGGAGCTCTGGGGCCAACGTCCTGACTTTC. The chain couples TRBV6-6 to TRBJ2-6; 9 positions agree with TRBD1. CDR3 length equals 16 residues. Trimming cost V 6 bases and J 0 bases; bases outside gene matches: 3. Germline V lookup: CDR1 MNHNY, CDR2 SVGAGI (reference sequence).

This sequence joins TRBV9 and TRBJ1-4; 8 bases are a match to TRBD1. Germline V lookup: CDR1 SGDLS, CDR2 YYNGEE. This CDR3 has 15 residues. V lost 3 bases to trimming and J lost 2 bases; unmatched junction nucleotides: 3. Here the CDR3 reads CASSDRQGTNEKLFF. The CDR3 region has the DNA TGTGCCAGCAGCGACCGACAGGGGACTAATGAAAAACTGTTTTTT.

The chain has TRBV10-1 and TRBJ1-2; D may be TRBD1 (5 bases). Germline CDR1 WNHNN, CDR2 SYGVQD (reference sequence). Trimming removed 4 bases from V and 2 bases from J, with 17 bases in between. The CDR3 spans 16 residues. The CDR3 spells CASSVPGLNLNYGYTF. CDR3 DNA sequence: TGCGCCAGCAGTGTACCAGGGCTTAACCTCAACTATGGCTACACCTTC.

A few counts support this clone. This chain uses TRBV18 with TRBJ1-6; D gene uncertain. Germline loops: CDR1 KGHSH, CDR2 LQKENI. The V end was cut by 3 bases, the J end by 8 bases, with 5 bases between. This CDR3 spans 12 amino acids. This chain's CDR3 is CASSPPDSPLHF. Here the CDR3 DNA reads TGTGCCAGCTCACCCCCGGATTCACCCCTCCACTTT.

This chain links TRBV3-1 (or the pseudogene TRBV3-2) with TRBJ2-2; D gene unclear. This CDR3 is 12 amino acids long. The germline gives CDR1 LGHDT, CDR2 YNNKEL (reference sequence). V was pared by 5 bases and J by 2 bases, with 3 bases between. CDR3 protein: CASSANTGELFF. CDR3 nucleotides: TGTGCCAGCAGCGCTAACACCGGGGAGCTGTTTTTT.

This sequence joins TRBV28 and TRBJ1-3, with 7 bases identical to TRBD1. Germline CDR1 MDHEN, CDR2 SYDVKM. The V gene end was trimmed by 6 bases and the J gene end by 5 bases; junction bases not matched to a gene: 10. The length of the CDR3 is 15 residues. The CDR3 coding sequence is TGTGCCAGCAGCTCCCAGGGACAGTCTCGAAACACCATATATTTT. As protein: CASSSQGQSRNTIYF.

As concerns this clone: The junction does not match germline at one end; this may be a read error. CDR3 sequence: CTSSEDQGRETQYF. CDR3 nucleotide sequence: TGTACCAGCAGTGAAGACCAGGGGCGGGAGACCCAGTACTTC. The genes are TRBV2 and TRBJ2-5, with D tentatively TRBD1 (6 bases). The CDR3 is 14 residues long. Per the germline V gene, CDR1 is SNHLY and CDR2 is FYNNEI.